The sequence of this T cell receptor beta chain was determined in a study of T cell changes during pregnancy in multiple sclerosis. Profiling relied on immunoSEQ multiplex PCR, and the TCRdb table lists in-frame clones only, not all of them. The sample contains 30,000 to 45,000 clones, over 90% of which appear only once. The CDR3 runs 18 residues. The germline V gene encodes CDR1 MGHRA and CDR2 YSYEKL. The junction had 12 bases not matched to a gene; V was cut back by 2 bases and J by 2 bases. The chain uses TRBV4-1 and TRBJ2-3; 8 nucleotides line up with TRBD1. The sequence derives from a female donor in good health, enrolled as a control in a pregnancy study. Sequencing used CD4+ T cells from peripheral blood mononuclear cells, obtained in the third trimester of pregnancy. This CDR3 is CASSQTNGGTGFTDTQYF. CDR3 DNA sequence: TGCGCCAGCAGCCAAACGAATGGCGGGACAGGCTTCACAGATACGCAGTATTTT.